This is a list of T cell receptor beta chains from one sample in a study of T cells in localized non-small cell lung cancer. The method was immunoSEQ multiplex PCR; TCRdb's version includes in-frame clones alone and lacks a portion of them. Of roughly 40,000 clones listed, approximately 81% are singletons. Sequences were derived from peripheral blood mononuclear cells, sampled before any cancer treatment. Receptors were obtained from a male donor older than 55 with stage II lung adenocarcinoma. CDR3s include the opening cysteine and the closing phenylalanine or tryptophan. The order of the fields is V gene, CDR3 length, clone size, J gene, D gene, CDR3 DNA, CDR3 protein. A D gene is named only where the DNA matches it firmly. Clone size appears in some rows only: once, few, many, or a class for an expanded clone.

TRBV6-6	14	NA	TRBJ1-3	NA	TGTGCCAGCAGCGAAGGAGGGGCGGGAAACACCATATATTTT	CASSEGGAGNTIYF
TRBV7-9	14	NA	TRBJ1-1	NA	TGTGCCAGCAGCCTTGGACGGGGGAACACTGAAGCTTTCTTT	CASSLGRGNTEAFF
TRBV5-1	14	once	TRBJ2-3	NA	TGCGCCAGCAGTTTTGACAGGACCACAGATACGCAGTATTTT	CASSFDRTTDTQYF
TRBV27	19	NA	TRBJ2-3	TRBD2	TGTGCCAGCAGTTTTTCTGGACTAGCGGGAGGGTATAGCACAGATACGCAGTATTTT	CASSFSGLAGGYSTDTQYF
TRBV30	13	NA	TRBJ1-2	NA	TGTGCCTGGAGTACAGGAATCGGGTATGGCTACACCTTC	CAWSTGIGYGYTF
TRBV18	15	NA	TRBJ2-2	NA	TGTGCCAGCTCACCGCGTCAGCTCCTTTCCGGGGAGCTGTTTTTT	CASSPRQLLSGELFF
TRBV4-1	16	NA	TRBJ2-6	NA	TGCGCCAGCAGCCTCCCTGGGCTCTCTGGGGCCAACGTCCTGACTTTC	CASSLPGLSGANVLTF
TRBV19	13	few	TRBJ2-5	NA	TGTGCCAGTAGTATACAGTTGCAGGAGACCCAGTACTTC	CASSIQLQETQYF
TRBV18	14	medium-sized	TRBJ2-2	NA	TGTGCCAGCTCACAAGGACAAACCACCGGGGAGCTGTTTTTT	CASSQGQTTGELFF
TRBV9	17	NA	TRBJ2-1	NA	TGTGCCAGCAGCGTAGGGGGTGGGGTCAACACCTACAATGAGCAGTTCTTC	CASSVGGGVNTYNEQFF
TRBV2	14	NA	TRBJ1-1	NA	TGTGCCAGCAGGACCGATGGTGGGGGCACTGAAGCTTTCTTT	CASRTDGGGTEAFF
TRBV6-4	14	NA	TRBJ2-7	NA	TGTGCCAGCAGCGAGACATCATCATCAGGAGAGCAGTACTTC	CASSETSSSGEQYF
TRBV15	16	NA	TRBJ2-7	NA	TGTGCCACCAGAGTGAATGGGGGGGCAGCCAGGAACGAGCAGTACTTC	CATRVNGGAARNEQYF
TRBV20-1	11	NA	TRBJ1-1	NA	TGCGTTCGAGTACGTTCGACTGAAGCTTTCTTT	CVRVRSTEAFF
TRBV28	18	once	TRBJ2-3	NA	TGTGCCAGCAGTTCCGCTTCCCCGACGGGGGCTAGCACAGATACGCAGTATTTT	CASSSASPTGASTDTQYF
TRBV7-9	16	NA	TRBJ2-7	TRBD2	TGTGCCAGCAGTTCACCAGATAGCGGGAGCTCCTACGAGCAGTACTTC	CASSSPDSGSSYEQYF
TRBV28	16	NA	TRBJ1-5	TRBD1	TGTGCCACCAGATTTTACACAGGGGGGGAGAATCAGCCCCAGCATTTT	CATRFYTGGENQPQHF
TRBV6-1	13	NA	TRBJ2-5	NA	TGTGCCAGCAGTGAAAGTTTACCCGAGACCCAGTACTTC	CASSESLPETQYF
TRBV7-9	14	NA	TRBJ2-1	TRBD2	TGTGCCAGCAGCCCGGGAGGGGGAGTCAATGAGCAGTTCTTC	CASSPGGGVNEQFF
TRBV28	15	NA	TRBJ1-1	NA	TGTGCCAGCAGGTATTACCCCAACGGGATCACTGAAGCTTTCTTT	CASRYYPNGITEAFF
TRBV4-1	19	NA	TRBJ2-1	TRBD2	TGCGCCAGCAGCCAAGAACGGCTAGCGGGAGGGGGGGATGCGAATGAGCAGTTCTTC	CASSQERLAGGGDANEQFF
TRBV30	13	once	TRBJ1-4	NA	TGTGCCTGGAGAGGGGGTCTGGACGAAAAACTGTTTTTT	CAWRGGLDEKLFF
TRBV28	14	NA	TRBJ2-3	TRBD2	TGTGCCAGCAGGACTAGCGGGGGCACAGATACGCAGTATTTT	CASRTSGGTDTQYF
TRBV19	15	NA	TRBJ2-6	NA	TGTGCCAGTACCCCGGTCGGCTCTGGGGCCAACGTCCTGACTTTC	CASTPVGSGANVLTF
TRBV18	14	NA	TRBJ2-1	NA	TGTGCCAGCTCACCCCGGCTAATGGCCGGTGAGCAGTTCTTC	CASSPRLMAGEQFF
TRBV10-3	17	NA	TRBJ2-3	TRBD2	TGTGCCATCAGTGAGTCCCCTAGCGGGAGAGGGGCAGATACGCAGTATTTT	CAISESPSGRGADTQYF
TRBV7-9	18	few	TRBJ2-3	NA	TGTGCCAGCAGTCGACTGTCTCGGAAACAGGGAGGTTCAGATACGCAGTATTTT	CASSRLSRKQGGSDTQYF
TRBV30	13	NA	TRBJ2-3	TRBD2	TGTGCCTTCGGACTAGCGAGCACAGATACGCAGTATTTT	CAFGLASTDTQYF
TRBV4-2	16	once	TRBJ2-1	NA	TGTGCCAGCAGCCATCCCGGGGCAGGGGTATACAATGAGCAGTTCTTC	CASSHPGAGVYNEQFF
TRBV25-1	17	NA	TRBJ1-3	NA	TGTGCCAGCACAAGTACGGGGGGTCTGAGCTCTGGAAACACCATATATTTT	CASTSTGGLSSGNTIYF
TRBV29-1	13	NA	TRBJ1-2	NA	TGCAGCGTTGAAGATCAGGGAGGGTACGGCTACACCTTC	CSVEDQGGYGYTF
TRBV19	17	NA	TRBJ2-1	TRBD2	TGTGCCAGTAGTTCCCGATCGACTAGCGGGAGGGCGGGTGAGCAGTTCTTC	CASSSRSTSGRAGEQFF
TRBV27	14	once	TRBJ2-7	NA	TGTGCCAGCAGTCTCAGACAGTTCTCCTACGAGCAGTACTTC	CASSLRQFSYEQYF
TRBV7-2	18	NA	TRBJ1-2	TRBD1	TGTGCCAGCAGCCCGGACACAGGGGGCGCCGGAATACGGTATGGCTACACCTTC	CASSPDTGGAGIRYGYTF
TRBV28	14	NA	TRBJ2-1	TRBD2	TGTGCCAGCAGTCGGACGGGGGGTGGGGATGAGCAGTTCTTC	CASSRTGGGDEQFF
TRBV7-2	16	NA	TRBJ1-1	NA	TGTGCCAGCAGCTTAGGGGGCAACAGGGTGAACACTGAAGCTTTCTTT	CASSLGGNRVNTEAFF
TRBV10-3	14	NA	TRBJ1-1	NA	TGTGCCATCAGTGACCCTCTCATGGACACTGAAGCTTTCTTT	CAISDPLMDTEAFF
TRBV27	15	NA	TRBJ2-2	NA	TGTGCCAGCAGTCCCCGGGACGGAGCGTCCGGGGAGCTGTTTTTT	CASSPRDGASGELFF
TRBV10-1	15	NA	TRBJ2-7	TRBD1	TGCGCCAGCAGTGAGTCGGGGGACAGGAGCGACGAGCAGTACTTC	CASSESGDRSDEQYF
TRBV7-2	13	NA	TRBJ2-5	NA	TGTGCCAGCAGCCGTAAGCCGGGGGAGACCCAGTACTTC	CASSRKPGETQYF
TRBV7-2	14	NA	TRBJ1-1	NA	TGTGCCAGCAGCTTTGGCAGGGGAAATACTGAAGCTTTCTTT	CASSFGRGNTEAFF
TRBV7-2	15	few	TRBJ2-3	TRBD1	TGTGCCAGCAGCTCAACCGGGACAGTCACAGATACGCAGTATTTT	CASSSTGTVTDTQYF
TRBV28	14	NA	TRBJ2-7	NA	TGTGCCAGCAGTCCCCCCGTGGGGGTCTACGAGCAGTACTTC	CASSPPVGVYEQYF
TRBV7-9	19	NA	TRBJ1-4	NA	TGTGCCAGCAGCTCGCAGGGGACCGCTACCCTATCAACTAATGAAAAACTGTTTTTT	CASSSQGTATLSTNEKLFF
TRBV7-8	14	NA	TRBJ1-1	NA	TGTGCCAGCGGAACTAGGGGAAGAAACACTGAAGCTTTCTTT	CASGTRGRNTEAFF
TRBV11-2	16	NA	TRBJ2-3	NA	TGTGCCAGCAGCTTAAGTCTAGAGTCCTATCGCGATACGCAGTATTTT	CASSLSLESYRDTQYF